These 30 T cell receptor beta chains came from one sample sequenced in a study of OX40 agonist ivuxolimab in advanced cancers. Repertoires were generated with immunoSEQ multiplex PCR, while TCRdb's copy carries only in-frame clones and drops some. The sample has tens of thousands of clones, roughly 84% seen once. The material sequenced was CD4+ or CD8+ T cells sorted from blood, taken in a trial of the OX40 agonist ivuxolimab. The receptors derive from an adult with an advanced solid tumor such as melanoma, head and neck, liver or kidney cancer.

The chain uses TRBV7-9 and TRBJ2-7; D is possibly TRBD2 (6 bases). Germline CDR1 reads SEHNR; CDR2 reads FQNEAQ (reference sequence). CDR3 length: 12 residues. Trimming shortened V by 8 bases and J by 3 bases, and 11 bases separated the two germline ends. The CDR3 reads CASRGTFYEQYF. CDR3 sequence (DNA): TGTGCCAGCCGCGGGACTTTCTACGAGCAGTACTTC.

The chain couples TRBV7-9 to TRBJ1-5; 8 nucleotides agree with TRBD1. Germline V gene data show CDR1 as SEHNR and CDR2 as FQNEAQ (reference sequence). This CDR3 is 15 amino acids long. Trimming at V came to 5 bases and at J to 4 bases, leaving 7 bases not matched to a gene. The DNA for the CDR3 is TGTGCCAGCAGCGCGGACAGGGAGGAAAATCAGCCCCAGCATTTT. The encoded protein is CASSADREENQPQHF. Full variable domain (outside the CDR3, taken from reference TRBV7-9 and TRBJ1-5): DTGVSQNPRHKITKRGQNVTFRCDPISEHNRLYWYRQTLGQGPEFLTYFQNEAQLEKSRLLSDRFSAERPKGSFSTLEIQRTEQGDSAMYLCASSADREENQPQHFGDGTRLSIL.

This clone was found once. This same CDR3 is encoded by further DNA sequences in the sample. This sequence joins TRBV4-1 and TRBJ2-7; D might be TRBD1 or TRBD2, each matching 5 bases. Germline loops: CDR1 MGHRA, CDR2 YSYEKL. Trimming pared 0 bases from V and 2 bases from J, leaving 8 bases between. The CDR3 is made up of 14 amino acids. This CDR3 reads CASSQEGPTYEQYF. In DNA form, the CDR3 reads TGCGCCAGCAGCCAAGAGGGACCTACCTACGAGCAGTACTTC.

The V and J genes are TRBV27 and TRBJ1-1; D perhaps matches TRBD1 (5 bases). Germline V gene lookup returns CDR1 MNHEY and CDR2 SMNVEV (reference sequence). This CDR3 comprises 14 residues. Trimming took off 0 bases at V and 0 bases at J, with 5 bases between the two ends. The CDR3, as DNA: TGTGCCAGCAGTTTATCAGGGGTGAACACTGAAGCTTTCTTT. It translates to CASSLSGVNTEAFF.

The chain recombines TRBV28 with TRBJ2-1; D is unresolved. V was clipped by 6 bases and J by 6 bases, with 9 bases between them. This CDR3 has 12 residues. Germline assignment: CDR1 MDHEN and CDR2 SYDVKM. The CDR3 bases are TGTGCCAGCAGCCCTGGTATCAATGAGCAGTTCTTC. This gives the protein CASSPGINEQFF.

This clone was counted many times. The CDR3 protein is CASSVGPTGELFF. In DNA, the CDR3 is TGTGCCAGCAGTGTGGGACCCACCGGGGAGCTGTTTTTT. V gene TRBV25-1 combines with J gene TRBJ2-2; either TRBD1 or TRBD2 may fit D (5 bases each). Trimming removed 4 bases at V and 4 bases at J, with 7 bases between. The CDR3 runs 13 residues. Germline-derived CDR1 and CDR2 are MGHDK and SYGVNS.

A word on this clone: With a much larger clone just one base away, this may be a read error. This chain connects TRBV6-4 to TRBJ2-3; D uncertain. V lost 2 bases to trimming and J lost 0 bases, with 9 bases between them. CDR1 is MRHNA, CDR2 SNTAGT, per germline. This CDR3 is 15 amino acids long. The DNA of the CDR3 is TGTGCCAGCAGTGACAACTCGCAGAGCACAGATACGCAGTATTTT. Encoded protein: CASSDNSQSTDTQYF.

The chain has TRBV9 and TRBJ1-1; TRBD1 matches 7 bases. J was trimmed by 0 bases and V by 2 bases; bases with no gene match: 7. This CDR3 contains 16 residues. Germline V gene lookup returns CDR1 SGDLS and CDR2 YYNGEE. The CDR3 region is CASSVNPGGMNTEAFF. The CDR3 DNA reads as TGTGCCAGCAGCGTGAACCCAGGGGGAATGAACACTGAAGCTTTCTTT. The complete variable domain, with remaining parts taken from reference TRBV9 and TRBJ1-1, reads DSGVTQTPKHLITATGQRVTLRCSPRSGDLSVYWYQQSLDQGLQFLIQYYNGEERAKGNILERFSAQQFPDLHSELNLSSLELGDSALYFCASSVNPGGMNTEAFFGQGTRLTVV.

The genes are TRBV9 and TRBJ2-1, with 10 bases lining up with TRBD2. The V gene's germline CDR1 is SGDLS and CDR2 YYNGEE. With 2 bases clipped from V and 8 bases from J, the junction kept 10 bases outside the gene matches. The CDR3 is made up of 16 amino acids. CDR3 DNA: TGTGCCAGCAGCGTCCCCAGCGGGAGGGCCGAGGATGAGCAGTTCTTC. This sequence encodes CASSVPSGRAEDEQFF.

This chain links TRBV30 with TRBJ2-1, with D tentatively TRBD1 or TRBD2 (5 bases each). V lost 0 bases to trimming and J lost 9 bases, with 12 bases between them. This CDR3 contains 13 residues. Germline V gives CDR1 GTSNPN, CDR2 SVGIG (reference sequence). CDR3 DNA sequence: TGTGCCTGGAGTGTATTGCTCGGGGCTGAGCAGTTCTTC. This sequence encodes CAWSVLLGAEQFF.

The chain couples TRBV9 to TRBJ2-4; tentative D call: TRBD1 (6 bases). CDR1 is SGDLS, CDR2 YYNGEE, per germline. The V gene lost 2 bases and the J gene lost 7 bases, with 13 bases spanning the gap. The CDR3 has 14 amino acids. The CDR3 sequence is CASSVTGSSNIQYF. CDR3 in DNA: TGTGCCAGCAGCGTCACAGGGTCCAGTAACATTCAGTACTTC. The whole variable domain, filled in from reference TRBV9 and TRBJ2-4, reads DSGVTQTPKHLITATGQRVTLRCSPRSGDLSVYWYQQSLDQGLQFLIQYYNGEERAKGNILERFSAQQFPDLHSELNLSSLELGDSALYFCASSVTGSSNIQYFGAGTRLSVL.

The chain couples TRBV27 to TRBJ2-1, with D tentatively TRBD1 or TRBD2 (5 bases each). The germline gives CDR1 MNHEY, CDR2 SMNVEV (reference sequence). Trimming removed 1 base from V and 5 bases from J, with 12 bases in between. The length of the CDR3 is 15 residues. The CDR3 nucleotides are TGTGCCAGCAGTTTATGGGGACCCAGTAACAATGAGCAGTTCTTC. Its protein product is CASSLWGPSNNEQFF.

The gene calls are TRBV7-3 and TRBJ2-1; 9 bases fit TRBD1. The CDR3 is 14 residues long. Trimming took 5 bases from V and 8 from J; bases not matched to a gene: 7. The V gene's germline CDR1 is SGHTA and CDR2 FQGTGA. Here the CDR3 reads CASSTGGASDEQFF. In DNA, the CDR3 is TGTGCCAGCAGCACAGGGGGCGCGTCTGATGAGCAGTTCTTC.

The chain joins TRBV10-3 to TRBJ1-2; TRBD1 matches at 10 bases. The ends lost 11 bases at V and 6 bases at J; junction bases unmatched: 12. Germline V CDR1 and CDR2: ENHRY, SYGVKD. This CDR3 has 14 residues. CDR3 loop: CAAGDRGATDGYTF. CDR3 bases: TGTGCCGCTGGGGACAGGGGAGCCACTGATGGCTACACCTTC.

This clone was counted only a few times. The gene calls are TRBV7-9 and TRBJ1-1; D remains ambiguous. Trimming removed 1 base from V and 4 bases from J, with 10 bases in between. The CDR3 is 14 residues long. The V gene's germline CDR1 is SEHNR and CDR2 FQNEAQ (reference sequence). The CDR3: CASSLGVMGTEAFF. In DNA, the CDR3 is TGTGCCAGCAGCTTAGGGGTGATGGGCACTGAAGCTTTCTTT.

The chain recombines TRBV6-4 with TRBJ2-2; 10 bases fit TRBD2. CDR1 is MRHNA, CDR2 SNTAGT, per germline. V shed 5 bases, J shed 7 bases, and the junction held 4 bases outside the gene matches. This CDR3 has 14 amino acids. CDR3 amino acids: CASSSSGGVGELFF. The CDR3 nucleotides read TGTGCCAGCAGTTCCAGCGGGGGGGTCGGGGAGCTGTTTTTT.

The CDR3: CASSGTGGGLGEQFF. For the CDR3, the DNA is TGTGCCAGTAGTGGAACAGGGGGTGGTCTGGGTGAGCAGTTCTTC. V gene TRBV19 combines with J gene TRBJ2-1, with 8 bases matching TRBD1. Germline values: CDR1 LNHDA, CDR2 SQIVND (reference sequence). V gave up 5 bases and J gave up 9 bases; unmatched junction bases: 12. The CDR3 runs 15 residues.

V is TRBV27 and J is TRBJ1-5; 9 bases are a match to TRBD1. The trim removed 5 bases at V and 5 bases at J, leaving 4 bases unmatched. The germline gives CDR1 MNHEY, CDR2 SMNVEV (reference sequence). The CDR3 is 14 residues long. CDR3 protein: CASSNRGRDQPQHF. The CDR3 nucleotides are TGTGCCAGCAGTAACAGGGGGCGCGATCAGCCCCAGCATTTT.

The CDR3: CAWSANAYEQYF. CDR3 DNA: TGTGCCTGGAGTGCCAACGCCTACGAGCAGTACTTC. The rearrangement uses TRBV30 and TRBJ2-7; D not resolved. Trimming left V 1 base short and J 2 bases short, with 6 bases between. Germline-derived CDR1 and CDR2 are GTSNPN and SVGIG (reference sequence). The CDR3 is made up of 12 amino acids.

This clone is classed as medium-sized. The rearrangement joins TRBV4-1 to TRBJ2-1; 11 bases are shared with TRBD2. The CDR3 totals 15 residues. The V segment lost 1 base and the J segment 10 bases; nucleotides outside the gene matches: 6. CDR1 MGHRA and CDR2 YSYEKL come from the germline V gene. The CDR3 nucleotides read TGCGCCAGCAGCCAAGCCCCCTCTAGCGGGAGGGAGCAGTTCTTC. This sequence encodes CASSQAPSSGREQFF.

The chain joins TRBV6-5 to TRBJ1-6; D might be TRBD1 (5 bases). Germline loops: CDR1 MNHEY, CDR2 SVGAGI. Trimming left V 6 bases short and J 5 bases short, with 14 bases between. The CDR3 is made up of 15 amino acids. The CDR3 DNA is TGTGCCAGCAGCCTGATTGTAGGGGATAATTCACCCCTCCACTTT. This gives the protein CASSLIVGDNSPLHF.

The V gene is TRBV30, the J gene TRBJ2-7; tentative D call: TRBD1 (5 bases). The germline CDR1 and CDR2 sequences are GTSNPN and SVGIG (reference sequence). This CDR3 region has 13 residues. V was shortened by 2 bases and J by 3 bases, with 11 bases between the two germline ends. CDR3 DNA sequence: TGTGCCTGGAGTCAAGGAAGGGGCTACGAGCAGTACTTC. Translated: CAWSQGRGYEQYF.

The rearrangement links TRBV6-5 to TRBJ2-7, with TRBD2 identical over 8 bases. The length of the CDR3 is 13 residues. In germline, CDR1 is MNHEY, CDR2 SVGAGI. V lost 7 bases, J lost 1 base, and 3 bases stayed unmatched. CDR3 nucleotides: TGTGCCAGCAACTTAGCGGGATCCTACGAGCAGTACTTC. Protein product: CASNLAGSYEQYF.

The V call is TRBV6-5, the J call TRBJ2-1; D may be TRBD2 (5 bases). The CDR3 is 12 residues long. V dropped 6 bases and J dropped 4 bases, with 7 bases sitting between them. Germline V gives CDR1 MNHEY, CDR2 SVGAGI. In nucleotides, the CDR3 is TGTGCCAGCAGGTCGGGGTACAATGAGCAGTTCTTC. This codes for CASRSGYNEQFF.

This clone showed up just a few times. This chain uses TRBV7-9 with TRBJ2-5; 10 nucleotides line up with TRBD1. This CDR3 is built from 16 residues. J lost 2 bases, V lost 5 bases, and 8 bases had no gene match. CDR1 is SEHNR, CDR2 FQNEAQ, per germline (reference sequence). CDR3 coding DNA: TGTGCCAGCAGCCCTTTACCGGGACAGGGGCAAGAGACCCAGTACTTC. Translating it yields CASSPLPGQGQETQYF.

The DNA of the CDR3 is TGTGCCAGTACCTCGATGGGCTCCTACAATGAGCAGTTCTTC. Translating it yields CASTSMGSYNEQFF. V gene TRBV19 combines with J gene TRBJ2-1; unclear D gene. V lost 7 bases, J lost 0 bases, and 10 bases lay in between. CDR1 and CDR2 from the germline V gene are LNHDA and SQIVND (reference sequence). The CDR3 covers 14 residues.

The chain uses TRBV12-5 and TRBJ1-1, with D hard to call. The length of the CDR3 is 15 residues. CDR1 and CDR2 from the germline V gene are LGHNT and FRNRAP. V lost 2 bases, J lost 1 base, and 11 bases lay in between. For the CDR3, the DNA is TGTGCTAGTGGTTTGTACCCGGGCCCGAACACTGAAGCTTTCTTT. Its protein product is CASGLYPGPNTEAFF.

This chain's CDR3 is CSVEGLEGRETQYF. Written as DNA, the CDR3 is TGCAGCGTTGAAGGGTTGGAGGGGCGGGAGACCCAGTACTTC. The gene calls are TRBV29-1 and TRBJ2-5, with a tentative D call TRBD2 (6 bases). CDR3 size: 14 residues. Germline loops: CDR1 SQVTM, CDR2 ANQGSEA. With 1 base removed from V and 5 bases from J, the gap between germline ends came to 14 bases.

The rearrangement links TRBV10-3 to TRBJ1-2, with 7 bases lining up with TRBD1. V was clipped by 0 bases and J by 0 bases; unmatched bases: 1. Germline lookup yields CDR1 ENHRY and CDR2 SYGVKD. This CDR3 is built from 15 residues. CDR3 sequence: CAISESGQPNYGYTF. The CDR3, as DNA: TGTGCCATCAGTGAGTCGGGACAGCCTAACTATGGCTACACCTTC.

The rearrangement joins TRBV4-3 to TRBJ2-5; maybe TRBD1 (6 bases). V lost 3 bases to trimming and J lost 4 bases, with 12 bases between them. The CDR3 has 14 amino acids. Germline values: CDR1 LGHNA, CDR2 YSLEER. CDR3 DNA sequence: TGCGCCAGCAGCCAGTGGACAGTTTCAGAGACCCAGTACTTC. As protein: CASSQWTVSETQYF.